These 10 T cell receptor beta chains came from one sample sequenced in a study of T cell responses to AZD1222 COVID-19 vaccine. Using immunoSEQ multiplex PCR, the repertoire was profiled, and TCRdb retains in-frame clones only, with some absent. The sample shows around 130,000 clones, approximately 93% of them seen only once. Sequenced material: peripheral blood, taken on day 0 of AZD1222 vaccination. The receptors stem from an adult in good health.

The CDR3 nucleotides read TGTGCCAGCAGTTATTCCCAAGAGGTGAGAGGCTACACCTTC. Translating gives CASSYSQEVRGYTF. J is TRBJ1-2 and V is TRBV6-6; D uncertain. The CDR3 has 14 amino acids. In germline, CDR1 is MNHNY, CDR2 SVGAGI (reference sequence). The germline V and J ends were trimmed by 3 bases and 8 bases, with 16 bases remaining between them.

V usage is TRBV7-6 and J usage is TRBJ2-2; perhaps D is TRBD1 or TRBD2 (5 bases each). V shed 1 base and J shed 0 bases, with 21 bases lying between them. Germline V gene sequence: CDR1 SGHVS, CDR2 FNYEAQ. The CDR3 has 20 residues. CDR3 coding DNA: TGTGCCAGCAGCTTAGGAGGGGACCCCGGATATTTCGCGAACACCGGGGAGCTGTTTTTT. Its protein product is CASSLGGDPGYFANTGELFF.

V gene TRBV5-1 combines with J gene TRBJ2-2, with no clear D. This CDR3 spans 15 amino acids. Germline V gene lookup returns CDR1 SGHRS and CDR2 YFSETQ. The V and J ends lost 4 bases and 0 bases respectively, with 10 bases between them. The CDR3 region has the DNA TGCGCCAGCAGCCCCCTAATCTCGAACACCGGGGAGCTGTTTTTT. It translates to CASSPLISNTGELFF.

Only one count was recorded for this clone. CDR3: CASSKGHGSSYEQYF. The CDR3 bases are TGTGCCAGCAGCAAAGGGCATGGGAGCTCCTACGAGCAGTACTTC. The chain recombines TRBV21-1 with TRBJ2-7; no DNA check was done on the table's D call, TRBD2. TRBV21-1 is a pseudogene segment. The CDR3 is 15 residues long.

This clone was seen once. V gene TRBV27 combines with J gene TRBJ2-1; 7 nucleotides align to TRBD1. Germline V gene lookup returns CDR1 MNHEY and CDR2 SMNVEV (reference sequence). The CDR3 has 15 residues. With V trimmed by 3 bases and J by 6 bases, 8 bases remained unmatched. Written as DNA, the CDR3 is TGTGCCAGCAGTTTGCAACAGGGGCGAGGCAATGAGCAGTTCTTC. Translating it yields CASSLQQGRGNEQFF.

The chain joins TRBV6-5 to TRBJ2-5, with 11 bases aligning to TRBD2. The V segment lost 8 bases and the J segment 9 bases; nucleotides outside the gene matches: 8. The CDR3 runs 13 residues. CDR1 and CDR2 (germline): MNHEY, SVGAGI. The CDR3 is CASVAGGRWAQYF. As DNA, the CDR3 is TGTGCCAGCGTAGCGGGAGGGAGATGGGCCCAGTACTTC.

The chain links TRBV6-1 to TRBJ1-5; the D is unclear. V was trimmed by 1 base and J by 0 bases, leaving 7 bases between them. The CDR3 sequence is 15 residues long. In germline, CDR1 is MNHNS, CDR2 SASEGT. The CDR3 region has the DNA TGTGCCAGCAGTGAAGAACCATATAGCAATCAGCCCCAGCATTTT. This codes for CASSEEPYSNQPQHF.

The gene calls are TRBV15 and TRBJ1-1; D gene ambiguous. CDR3 size: 11 residues. The germline CDR1 and CDR2 sequences are LNHNV and YYDKDF (reference sequence). With 1 base removed from V and 8 bases from J, the gap between germline ends came to 5 bases. The CDR3 DNA reads as TGTGCCACCAGCAGAGGGTTAGAAGCTTTCTTT. Its translation is CATSRGLEAFF. The entire variable domain, with the rest obtained from reference TRBV15 and TRBJ1-1, is as follows: DAMVIQNPRYQVTQFGKPVTLSCSQTLNHNVMYWYQQKSSQAPKLLFHYYDKDFNNEADTPDNFQSRRPNTSFCFLDIRSPGLGDTAMYLCATSRGLEAFFGQGTRLTVV.

The rearrangement joins TRBV6-2 or TRBV6-3 to TRBJ1-2; D remains unclear. Germline V gene sequence: CDR1 MNHEY, CDR2 SVGEGT. The length of the CDR3 is 15 residues. The V end was cut by 0 bases, the J end by 4 bases, with 12 bases between. The CDR3 bases are TGTGCCAGCAGTTACTCGAACAGTCGCAGCTATGGCTACACCTTC. This gives the protein CASSYSNSRSYGYTF.

V usage is TRBV6-5 and J usage is TRBJ2-1; 11 nucleotides match TRBD2. CDR3 size: 14 residues. The J segment lost 3 bases and the V segment lost 8 bases, leaving 3 bases of the junction unmatched. Looked up from germline, CDR1 is MNHEY and CDR2 is SVGAGI. CDR3 DNA sequence: TGTGCCAGCGCGGGACTAGCGGACTACAATGAGCAGTTCTTC. Translating gives CASAGLADYNEQFF.